This T cell receptor beta chain was recorded in a study of T cell responses to AZD1222 COVID-19 vaccine. Findings and limits, study-wide: Researchers report vaccine-associated CD4 TCRs spanning spike, with dominance at 160-218 and 743-854.

Some clones are missing from TCRdb's copy, which holds only in-frame ones; the method was immunoSEQ multiplex PCR. The sample yields 57,000 or so clones, about 81% seen once. This CDR3 is built from 14 residues. The germline V gene encodes CDR1 LNHDA and CDR2 SQIVND (reference sequence). V lost 5 bases, J lost 4 bases, and 14 bases lay in between. Concerning this clone: Its antigen is not identified.

Investigators merged groups given second doses at roughly 4 or roughly 12 weeks. This sequence joins TRBV19 and TRBJ1-1, with D unclear. The origin of this receptor is an adult who received the AZD1222 COVID-19 vaccine. The sequencing here drew on peripheral blood, taken 28 days after the second AZD1222 dose. CDR3 amino acids: CASSPRTDGTEAFF. The CDR3 DNA reads as TGTGCCAGTAGTCCCCGGACCGACGGCACTGAAGCTTTCTTT.